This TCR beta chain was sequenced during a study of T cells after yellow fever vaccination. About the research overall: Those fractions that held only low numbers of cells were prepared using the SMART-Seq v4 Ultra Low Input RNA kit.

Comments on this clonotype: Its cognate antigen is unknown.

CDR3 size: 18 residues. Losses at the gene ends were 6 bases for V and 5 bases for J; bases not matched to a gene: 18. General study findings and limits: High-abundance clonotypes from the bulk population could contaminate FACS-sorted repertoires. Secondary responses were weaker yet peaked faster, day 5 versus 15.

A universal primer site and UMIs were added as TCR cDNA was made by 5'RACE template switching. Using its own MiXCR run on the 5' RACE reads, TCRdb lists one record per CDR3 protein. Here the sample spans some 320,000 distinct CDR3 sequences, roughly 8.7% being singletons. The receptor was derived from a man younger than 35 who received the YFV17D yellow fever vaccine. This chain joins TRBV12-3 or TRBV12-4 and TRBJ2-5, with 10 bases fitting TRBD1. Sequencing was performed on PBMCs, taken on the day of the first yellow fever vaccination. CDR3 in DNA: TGTGCCAGCAGCCCTTTAGGGACAGGGGATTTTTTGAGCGAGACCCAGTACTTC. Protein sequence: CASSPLGTGDFLSETQYF.